These T cell receptor beta chains were read from a single sample in a study of T cell responses to AZD1222 COVID-19 vaccine. Here immunoSEQ multiplex PCR was the method, and the copy in TCRdb shows in-frame clones only, minus some. The sample has 150,000 to 200,000 clones; 90% are singletons. The starting material was peripheral blood, obtained 28 days after the second AZD1222 dose. The receptors were sampled from an adult who received the AZD1222 COVID-19 vaccine. Each CDR3 is given with its conserved first and last residue. The D gene is left open where the match is weak. Clone size appears in some rows only: once, few, many, or a class for an expanded clone.

clone_size j_call v_call d_call cdr3_aa cdr3_nt
. TRBJ2-3 TRBV6-5 TRBD2 CASSTGREGRYTQYF TGTGCCAGCAGTACGGGGCGGGAGGGCCGGTATACGCAGTATTTT
few TRBJ1-2 TRBV5-1 TRBD1 CASRGGGDGYTF TGCGCCAGCAGGGGAGGGGGCGATGGCTACACCTTC
. TRBJ2-3 TRBV11-2 . CASSPHLSTDTQYF TGTGCCAGCAGCCCACACCTGAGCACAGATACGCAGTATTTT
. TRBJ1-2 TRBV3-1/TRBV3-2 . CASSQRESGYTF TGTGCCAGCAGCCAACGCGAATCTGGCTACACCTTC
. TRBJ2-7 TRBV14 TRBD2 CASSHLAGGSYEQYF TGTGCCAGCAGCCACTTAGCGGGGGGCTCCTACGAGCAGTACTTC
. TRBJ1-6 TRBV25-1 . CASSETGSNSPLHF TGTGCCAGCAGTGAAACAGGGTCAAATTCACCCCTCCACTTT
. TRBJ1-4 TRBV7-9 . CASTIGGGFEKLFF TGTGCCAGCACCATAGGGGGAGGCTTTGAAAAACTGTTTTTT
. TRBJ2-1 TRBV19 . CASNTGYNEQFF TGTGCCAGTAATACAGGGTACAATGAGCAGTTCTTC
. TRBJ1-5 TRBV27 TRBD1 CASSLSGQGAQPQHF TGTGCCAGCAGTTTAAGTGGGCAGGGGGCTCAGCCCCAGCATTTT
. TRBJ2-2 TRBV7-3 TRBD2 CASSLVGTSGTGELFF TGTGCCAGCAGCTTAGTAGGGACTAGCGGGACCGGGGAGCTGTTTTTT
. TRBJ2-3 TRBV24-1 . CATSDLQLSPHTQYF TGTGCCACCAGTGATTTGCAGCTTTCTCCTCATACGCAGTATTTT
. TRBJ2-1 TRBV6-5 . CAIATVGSYNEQFF TGTGCCATCGCGACGGTGGGGTCCTACAATGAGCAGTTCTTC
. TRBJ1-6 TRBV5-1 TRBD1 CASGQDRPGSPLHF TGCGCCAGCGGGCAGGACAGGCCGGGGTCACCCCTCCACTTT
once TRBJ1-4 TRBV28 TRBD1 CASRAGGKEKLFF TGTGCCAGCAGAGCAGGGGGGAAAGAAAAACTGTTTTTT
few TRBJ1-2 TRBV24-1 . CATSDLGRDHGYTF TGTGCCACCAGTGATTTGGGGAGGGATCATGGCTACACCTTC
. TRBJ1-1 TRBV29-1 . CSVVPQMNTEAFF TGCAGCGTTGTACCCCAGATGAACACTGAAGCTTTCTTT
. TRBJ1-4 TRBV2 TRBD1 CASRDLTGTVGINEKLFF TGTGCCAGCAGGGATTTAACCGGGACAGTAGGGATCAATGAAAAACTGTTTTTT